This TCR beta chain was retrieved from a study of blood T cell repertoires in COVID-19. Study in general: Researchers got acute and convalescent COVID-19 samples from the United States, Italy and Spain.

Here immunoSEQ multiplex PCR was the method, and the copy in TCRdb shows in-frame clones only, minus some. The sample shows about 200,000 clones, 75% to 90% of them seen only once. Germline loops: CDR1 LNHDA, CDR2 SQIVND (reference sequence). Between the trimmed V and J ends, which lost 1 base and 2 bases, there was a span of 9 bases. The CDR3 consists of 14 residues. J is TRBJ2-7 and V is TRBV19; no clear D gene. Input material: peripheral blood. The receptor was derived from an elderly woman with COVID-19, enrolled during active disease. For the CDR3, the DNA is TGTGCCAGTAGTATAGGAGGCGCTCCCTACGAGCAGTACTTC. Its translation is CASSIGGAPYEQYF.